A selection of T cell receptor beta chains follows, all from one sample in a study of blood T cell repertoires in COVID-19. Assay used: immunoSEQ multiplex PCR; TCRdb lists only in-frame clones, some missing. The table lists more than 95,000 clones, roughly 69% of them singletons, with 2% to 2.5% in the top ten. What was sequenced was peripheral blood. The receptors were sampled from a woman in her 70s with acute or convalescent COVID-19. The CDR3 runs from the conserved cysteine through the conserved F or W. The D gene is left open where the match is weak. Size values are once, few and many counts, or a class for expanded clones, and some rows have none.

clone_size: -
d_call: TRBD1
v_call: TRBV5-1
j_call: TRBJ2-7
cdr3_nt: TGCGCCAGCAGCTTGCGACAGGGGGGCTACGAGCAGTACTTC
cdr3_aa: CASSLRQGGYEQYF

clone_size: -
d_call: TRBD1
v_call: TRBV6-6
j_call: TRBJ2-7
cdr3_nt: TGTGCCAGCAGTCCGGGGGGGGGACAGGGGATTTACTCCTACGAGCAGTACTTC
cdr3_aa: CASSPGGGQGIYSYEQYF

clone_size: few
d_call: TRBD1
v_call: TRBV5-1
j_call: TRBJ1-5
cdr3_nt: TGCGCCAGCAGCCCTCGACAGGGCGGGCAGCCCCAGCATTTT
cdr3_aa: CASSPRQGGQPQHF

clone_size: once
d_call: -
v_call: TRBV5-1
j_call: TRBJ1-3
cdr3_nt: TGCGCCAGCAGCTTGACGGCAGCGCTGGACACCATATATTTT
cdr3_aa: CASSLTAALDTIYF

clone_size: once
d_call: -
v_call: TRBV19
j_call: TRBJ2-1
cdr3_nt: TGTGCCAGTAGTATAGATCCCGGGAGTGGAGGTGAGCAGTTCTTC
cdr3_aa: CASSIDPGSGGEQFF

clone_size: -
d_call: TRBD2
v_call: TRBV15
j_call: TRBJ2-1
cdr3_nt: TGTGCCACCAGCAGAGATATTATTTCGACTAGCGGGAGTCCCCATGAGCAGTTCTTC
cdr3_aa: CATSRDIISTSGSPHEQFF

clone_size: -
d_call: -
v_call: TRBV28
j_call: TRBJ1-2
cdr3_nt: TGTGCCAGCAGTTTAACAGGGTATGGCTACACCTTC
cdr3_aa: CASSLTGYGYTF

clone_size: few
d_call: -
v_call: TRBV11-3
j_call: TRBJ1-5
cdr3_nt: TGTGCCAGCAGCTTATTCTTTGAGCGCGCGGATAGCAATCAGCCCCAGCATTTT
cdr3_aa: CASSLFFERADSNQPQHF

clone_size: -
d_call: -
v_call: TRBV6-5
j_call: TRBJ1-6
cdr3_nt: TGTGCCAGCAGTTCGGTGGGGGCGGGTTCACCCCTCCACTTT
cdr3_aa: CASSSVGAGSPLHF

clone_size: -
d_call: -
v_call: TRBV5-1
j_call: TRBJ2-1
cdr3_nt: TGCGCCAGCAGCTTGGCAACAGACAATGAGCAGTTCTTC
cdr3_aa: CASSLATDNEQFF

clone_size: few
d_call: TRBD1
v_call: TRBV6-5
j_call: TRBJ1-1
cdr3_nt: TGTGCCAGCAGTTACGGACAGGGTTGGAACACTGAAGCTTTCTTT
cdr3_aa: CASSYGQGWNTEAFF

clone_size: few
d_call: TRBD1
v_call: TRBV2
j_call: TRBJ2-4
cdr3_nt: TGTGCCAGCAGTGAAGGGGCAGGGGGCGCGAGCAAAAACATTCAGTACTTC
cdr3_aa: CASSEGAGGASKNIQYF

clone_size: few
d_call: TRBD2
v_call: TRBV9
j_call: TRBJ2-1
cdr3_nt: TGTGCCAGCAGCCCCCTGGGAGGGAACTACAATGAGCAGTTCTTC
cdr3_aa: CASSPLGGNYNEQFF

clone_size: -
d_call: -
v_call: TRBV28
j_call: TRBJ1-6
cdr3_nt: TGTGCCAGCAGTTTAACCTCCAGCTCCTATAATTCACCCCTCCACTTT
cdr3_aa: CASSLTSSSYNSPLHF

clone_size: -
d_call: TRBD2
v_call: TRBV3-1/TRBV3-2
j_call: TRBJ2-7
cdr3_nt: TGTGCCAGCAGCCAAGGCGGGGGGGTCGAGCAGTACTTC
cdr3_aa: CASSQGGGVEQYF

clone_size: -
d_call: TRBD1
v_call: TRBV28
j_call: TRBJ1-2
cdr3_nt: TGTGCCAGCAGACCAACAGGGGTCTATGGCTACACCTTC
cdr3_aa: CASRPTGVYGYTF

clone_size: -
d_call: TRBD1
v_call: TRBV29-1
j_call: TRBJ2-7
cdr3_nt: TGCAGCGTTGAACTCGGGACAGGGCCAGAATACGAGCAGTACTTC
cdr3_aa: CSVELGTGPEYEQYF

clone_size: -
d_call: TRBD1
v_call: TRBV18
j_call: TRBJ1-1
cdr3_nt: TGTGCCAGCTCACTTGGACAGGGGCCTGAAGCTTTCTTT
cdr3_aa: CASSLGQGPEAFF

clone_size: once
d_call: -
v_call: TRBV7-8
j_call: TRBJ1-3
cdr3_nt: TGTGCCAGCAGCTTAGCCCTGGCCGGAAACACCATATATTTT
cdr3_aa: CASSLALAGNTIYF

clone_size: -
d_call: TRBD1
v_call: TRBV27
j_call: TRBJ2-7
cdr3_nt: TGTGCCAGCATTACGGACAGGGCCCCCTACGAGCAGTACTTC
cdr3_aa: CASITDRAPYEQYF

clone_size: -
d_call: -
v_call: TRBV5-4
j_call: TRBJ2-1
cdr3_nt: TGTGCCAGCAGCTTGATAGCCGGTGAGCAGTTCTTC
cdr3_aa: CASSLIAGEQFF

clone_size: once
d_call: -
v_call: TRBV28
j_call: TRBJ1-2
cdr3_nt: TGTGCCAGCAGCCTAATCTCGGGATATGGCTACACCTTC
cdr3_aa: CASSLISGYGYTF

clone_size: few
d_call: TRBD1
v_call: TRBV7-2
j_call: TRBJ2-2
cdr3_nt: TGTGCCAGCAGCTTATCGGCAGGGGGATACACCGGGGAGCTGTTTTTT
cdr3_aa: CASSLSAGGYTGELFF

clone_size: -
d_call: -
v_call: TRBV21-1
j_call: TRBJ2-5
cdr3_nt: TGTGCCAGCAGCAAAGAACCCGGGGGACGGCAAGAGACCCAGTACTTC
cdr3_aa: CASSKEPGGRQETQYF

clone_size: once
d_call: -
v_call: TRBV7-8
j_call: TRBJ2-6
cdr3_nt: TGTGCCAGCAGCTTATACGGGGGTACTGGGGCCAACGTCCTGACTTTC
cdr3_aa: CASSLYGGTGANVLTF

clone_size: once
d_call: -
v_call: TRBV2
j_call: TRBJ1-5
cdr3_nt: TGTGCCAGCAGTCCTGACAGGTCAAATCAGCCCCAGCATTTT
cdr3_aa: CASSPDRSNQPQHF

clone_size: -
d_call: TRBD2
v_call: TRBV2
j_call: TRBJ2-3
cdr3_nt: TGTGCCAGCAGTACTAGCGGGACATTCTCAGATACGCAGTATTTT
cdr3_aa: CASSTSGTFSDTQYF

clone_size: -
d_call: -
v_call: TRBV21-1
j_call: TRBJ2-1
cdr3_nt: TGTGCCAGCAGCCACGGGAGGGCCGCTGACAATGAGCAGTTCTTC
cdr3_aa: CASSHGRAADNEQFF

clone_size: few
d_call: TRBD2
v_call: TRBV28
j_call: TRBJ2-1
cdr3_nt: TGTGCCAGCAGTTTCAGCGGGAGTAGGTACAATGAGCAGTTCTTC
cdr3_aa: CASSFSGSRYNEQFF

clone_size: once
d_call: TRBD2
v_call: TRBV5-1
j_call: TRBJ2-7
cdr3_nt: TGCGCCAGCAGCTTGGCGGGACTAATCGACGAGCAGTACTTC
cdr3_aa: CASSLAGLIDEQYF

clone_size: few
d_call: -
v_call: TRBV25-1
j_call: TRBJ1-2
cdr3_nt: TGTGCCAGCAGTGAATGGGGGGGCGAGCGTGGCTACACCTTC
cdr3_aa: CASSEWGGERGYTF

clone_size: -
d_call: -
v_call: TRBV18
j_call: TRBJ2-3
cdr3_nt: TGTGCCAGCTCATTAACTTACACAGATACGCAGTATTTT
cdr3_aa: CASSLTYTDTQYF

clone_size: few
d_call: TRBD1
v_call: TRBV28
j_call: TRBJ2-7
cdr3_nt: TGTGCCAGCAGCGTGACCGGCGAAGGACAGGTTTCCTACGAGCAGTACTTC
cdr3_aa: CASSVTGEGQVSYEQYF

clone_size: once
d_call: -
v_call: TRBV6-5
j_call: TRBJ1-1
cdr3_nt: TGTGCCAGCAGCATAGCGGGGACTGAAGCTTTCTTT
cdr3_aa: CASSIAGTEAFF

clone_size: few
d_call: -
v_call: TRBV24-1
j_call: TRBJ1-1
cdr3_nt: TGTGCCACCAGTGAAACAGGGAGGGGAAGCGAAGCTTTCTTT
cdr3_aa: CATSETGRGSEAFF

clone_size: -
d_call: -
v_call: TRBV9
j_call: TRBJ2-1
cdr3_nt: TGTGCCAGCAGCCGTGGGGCTAGTCTCGATGAGCAGTTCTTC
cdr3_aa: CASSRGASLDEQFF

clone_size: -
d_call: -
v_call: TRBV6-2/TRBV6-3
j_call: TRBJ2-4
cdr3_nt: TGTGCCAGCAGTTACGGGGGCCCTTGGAACATTCAGTACTTC
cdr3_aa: CASSYGGPWNIQYF

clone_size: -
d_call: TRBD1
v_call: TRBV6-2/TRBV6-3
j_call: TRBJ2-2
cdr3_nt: TGTGCCAGCAGTCTACAGGGGCCTCCGATCGGGGAGCTGTTTTTT
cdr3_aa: CASSLQGPPIGELFF

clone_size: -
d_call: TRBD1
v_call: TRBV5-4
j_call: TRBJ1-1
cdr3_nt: TGTGCCAGCTCACGGCAGGGGGCCACTGAAGCTTTCTTT
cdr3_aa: CASSRQGATEAFF

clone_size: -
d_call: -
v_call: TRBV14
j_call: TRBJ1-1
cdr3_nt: TGTGCCAGCAGCGCCAACAGGGCCGGGCACGCTTTCTTT
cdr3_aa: CASSANRAGHAFF

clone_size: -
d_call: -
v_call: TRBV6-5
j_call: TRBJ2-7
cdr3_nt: TGTGCCAGCAGACGAGGGAGTGAGCAGTACTTC
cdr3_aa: CASRRGSEQYF

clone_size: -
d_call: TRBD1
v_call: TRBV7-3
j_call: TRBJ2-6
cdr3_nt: TGTGCCAGCAGGCCAGGACAGGGCGGGACCAACGTCCTGACTTTC
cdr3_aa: CASRPGQGGTNVLTF